A selection of T cell receptor beta chains follows, all from one sample in a study of blood T cell repertoires in COVID-19. Clones were sequenced by immunoSEQ multiplex PCR, and TCRdb holds only the in-frame ones, with some missing. Of about 170,000 clones in the sample, about nine tenths were seen once. The source material was peripheral blood. The source is a man younger than 40 with COVID-19, enrolled during active disease. Both conserved end residues are part of each CDR3. The order of the fields is CDR3 protein, CDR3 DNA, clone size, V gene, J gene, CDR3 length, D gene. The D gene is left open where the match is weak. Clone size is given for some rows only: seen once, a few or many times, or a class if the clone is expanded.

CASSLLIRQGAAFF	TGCGCCAGCAGCCTCCTAATACGACAGGGAGCAGCTTTCTTT	once	TRBV4-3	TRBJ1-1	14	TRBD1
CASSSPRGAETQYF	TGTGCCAGCAGTTCCCCACGGGGGGCGGAGACCCAGTACTTC	NA	TRBV27	TRBJ2-5	14	NA
CASSLLQGSGEKLFF	TGTGCCAGCAGCTTGCTTCAGGGGTCGGGTGAAAAACTGTTTTTT	NA	TRBV5-6	TRBJ1-4	15	NA
CASSLGLIPSTDTQYF	TGTGCCAGCAGCTTAGGACTCATACCTAGCACAGATACGCAGTATTTT	NA	TRBV7-3	TRBJ2-3	16	NA
CASSVGVGGDTYEQYF	TGTGCCAGCAGCGTAGGTGTGGGGGGGGACACCTACGAGCAGTACTTC	NA	TRBV9	TRBJ2-7	16	NA
CASSPGTSGRGYQETQYF	TGTGCCAGCAGCCCCGGGACTAGCGGGCGGGGGTACCAAGAGACCCAGTACTTC	NA	TRBV11-2	TRBJ2-5	18	TRBD2
CASSYETGRFYEQYF	TGTGCCAGCAGTTACGAGACAGGCCGGTTCTACGAGCAGTACTTC	NA	TRBV6-5	TRBJ2-7	15	NA
CASSLVLQGADGYTF	TGCGCCAGCAGCTTGGTTTTACAGGGGGCCGATGGCTACACCTTC	NA	TRBV5-1	TRBJ1-2	15	TRBD1
CASSYSGQTYEQYF	TGTGCCAGCAGTTATTCCGGACAGACCTACGAGCAGTACTTC	once	TRBV6-6	TRBJ2-7	14	NA
CASSYSILAGVGETQYF	TGTGCCAGCAGTTACTCCATACTAGCGGGAGTGGGAGAGACCCAGTACTTC	NA	TRBV6-2/TRBV6-3	TRBJ2-5	17	TRBD2
CASSGGQLAGTGELFF	TGTGCCAGCAGTGGGGGACAGTTGGCAGGGACCGGGGAGCTGTTTTTT	NA	TRBV6-1	TRBJ2-2	16	TRBD1
CASHRDSTFYGYTF	TGTGCCAGCCACCGGGACAGTACTTTCTATGGCTACACCTTC	few	TRBV19	TRBJ1-2	14	TRBD1
CASSGGTGGAGGELFF	TGTGCCAGCAGCGGAGGGACAGGGGGCGCCGGCGGGGAGCTGTTTTTT	NA	TRBV5-4	TRBJ2-2	16	TRBD1
CASSSGTGAANEQFF	TGTGCCAGCAGCAGCGGGACAGGGGCCGCCAATGAGCAGTTCTTC	few	TRBV7-9	TRBJ2-1	15	TRBD1
CASSLSGLEGGAETQYF	TGTGCCAGCAGCTTATCGGGGCTTGAGGGGGGGGCAGAGACCCAGTACTTC	NA	TRBV7-2	TRBJ2-5	17	NA
CASSLTGTPGSPLHF	TGTGCCAGCAGCTTAACAGGGACACCGGGTTCACCCCTCCACTTT	NA	TRBV11-2	TRBJ1-6	15	NA
CASSPRGGAPTDTQYF	TGTGCCAGCAGCCCCAGAGGGGGGGCGCCCACAGATACGCAGTATTTT	NA	TRBV7-3	TRBJ2-3	16	NA
CATSTTSGGLADTQYF	TGTGCCACCAGTACCACTTCGGGAGGTTTGGCGGATACGCAGTATTTT	NA	TRBV24-1	TRBJ2-3	16	TRBD2
CASSTGTNSEQYF	TGTGCCAGCAGTACCGGGACAAACTCCGAGCAGTACTTC	NA	TRBV6-2/TRBV6-3	TRBJ2-7	13	NA
CASTGTIYGYTF	TGTGCCAGCACCGGGACAATCTATGGCTACACCTTC	NA	TRBV6-5	TRBJ1-2	12	NA
CASRPGGNYGYTF	TGTGCCAGCAGACCCGGGGGTAACTATGGCTACACCTTC	once	TRBV12-3/TRBV12-4	TRBJ1-2	13	NA
CASNYGSSNTEAFF	TGTGCCAGCAACTACGGGTCTTCGAACACTGAAGCTTTCTTT	few	TRBV7-9	TRBJ1-1	14	NA
CASSLVIGGESPLHF	TGTGCCAGCAGTTTGGTGATCGGGGGAGAATCACCCCTCCACTTT	NA	TRBV28	TRBJ1-6	15	NA
CAITGGSSYGYTF	TGTGCCATCACGGGGGGGAGCTCCTATGGCTACACCTTC	NA	TRBV10-3	TRBJ1-2	13	NA
CASRRGLVGLSGDTQYF	TGTGCCAGCAGGAGAGGACTAGTCGGCCTTTCTGGGGATACGCAGTATTTT	NA	TRBV7-3	TRBJ2-3	17	TRBD2
CASSLASDRVNSPLHF	TGTGCCAGCAGCTTAGCGTCAGACAGGGTTAATTCACCCCTCCACTTT	NA	TRBV7-2	TRBJ1-6	16	TRBD1
CAHRESSFSYEQYF	TGTGCTCATCGGGAGAGTTCTTTCTCCTACGAGCAGTACTTC	NA	TRBV10-3	TRBJ2-7	14	NA
CASSYQFSYEQYF	TGTGCCAGCAGTTACCAGTTTTCCTACGAGCAGTACTTC	NA	TRBV6-2/TRBV6-3	TRBJ2-7	13	NA